This T cell receptor beta chain was sequenced during a study of cytomegalovirus exposure and HLA in healthy donors. Comment on this clone: The antigen remains unidentified.

60 Vbeta and 13 Jbeta primers were used in PCR. Original processing methods: Some 10 million of tens of millions of unique TCR beta chains were shared, per a later count. Profiled with immunoSEQ multiplex PCR; TCRdb holds only in-frame clones, not every one. V and J calls and clone size are as listed in that table; D and trimming were resolved from the DNA. The repertoire holds 150,000 to 200,000 clones, with around three quarters as singletons. The CDR3 loop spans 13 amino acids. Germline CDR1 reads MRHNA; CDR2 reads SNTAGT. The J segment lost 6 bases and the V segment lost 3 bases, leaving 4 bases of the junction unmatched. Study-wide results and limits: Accurate HLA-A and HLA-B prediction from TCR beta sequences was reported for most subjects. In presence/absence analyses, roughly uniform sequencing depth across donors was assumed. Overall, around 150 TCR beta chains were annotated as cytomegalovirus-associated.

This TCR derives from a boy aged 5-17 years in good health and CMV-seronegative. The J gene is TRBJ2-7, the V gene TRBV6-4; 8 bases line up with TRBD1. Sample: PBMCs. CDR3 residues: CASSERTGREQYF. CDR3 sequence (DNA): TGTGCCAGCAGTGAGAGGACAGGGCGCGAGCAGTACTTC.